The rows below give T cell receptor beta chains drawn from one sample of a study of blood T cell repertoires in COVID-19. Profiling relied on immunoSEQ multiplex PCR, and the TCRdb table lists in-frame clones only, not all of them. The table has around 280,000 clones, roughly 90% seen once; the top ten hold about 11%. Sequenced material: peripheral blood. The receptors shown here come from a young woman with COVID-19, enrolled during active disease. CDR3s include the opening cysteine and the closing phenylalanine or tryptophan. D genes are given only for firm matches. Expanded clones are given a class, and other clones once, few, many or no size at all.

v_gene	j_gene	abundance	d_gene	CDR3aa	CDR3nt
TRBV6-5	TRBJ2-3	once	-	CASSYGGSTDTQYF	TGTGCCAGCAGTTATGGAGGTTCCACAGATACGCAGTATTTT
TRBV2	TRBJ1-5	-	-	CASSVSGDQPQHF	TGTGCCAGCAGCGTCTCGGGAGATCAGCCCCAGCATTTT
TRBV11-2	TRBJ2-7	-	-	CASSLDHPTKQYF	TGTGCCAGCAGCTTAGATCACCCTACCAAGCAGTACTTC
TRBV9	TRBJ1-2	-	-	CASSVVPGEDTF	TGTGCCAGCAGCGTAGTCCCAGGGGAAGACACCTTC
TRBV30	TRBJ1-1	once	TRBD1	CAWSEGSRGQTEAFF	TGTGCCTGGAGTGAGGGGAGCAGGGGGCAAACTGAAGCTTTCTTT
TRBV18	TRBJ2-5	-	TRBD1	CASSPFDREETQYF	TGTGCCAGCTCACCCTTTGACAGGGAAGAGACCCAGTACTTC
TRBV9	TRBJ2-3	-	TRBD2	CASSPNPGLAGRTDTQYF	TGTGCCAGCAGCCCCAACCCGGGACTAGCGGGACGCACAGATACGCAGTATTTT
TRBV11-2	TRBJ2-2	-	-	CASSLGTWEKRTGELFF	TGTGCCAGCAGCTTGGGTACGTGGGAGAAAAGGACCGGGGAGCTGTTTTTT
TRBV11-2	TRBJ1-3	-	TRBD1	CASSLAGTGLGNTIYF	TGTGCCAGCAGCTTAGCCGGGACAGGGCTTGGAAACACCATATATTTT
TRBV7-3	TRBJ2-7	-	TRBD2	CASNNPSGTSASF	TGTGCCAGCAACAATCCGTCCGGGACTAGCGCCTCGTTC
TRBV5-5	TRBJ2-5	once	-	CASSLGLGEETQYF	TGTGCCAGCAGCTTGGGACTCGGGGAAGAGACCCAGTACTTC
TRBV28	TRBJ1-4	-	TRBD1	CASRNPGQGNEKLFF	TGTGCCAGCAGGAACCCGGGACAGGGAAATGAAAAACTGTTTTTT
TRBV5-1	TRBJ2-7	few	TRBD2	CASSFTSGRRTYEQYF	TGCGCCAGCAGCTTTACAAGCGGGAGGAGAACCTACGAGCAGTACTTC
TRBV6-6	TRBJ2-1	-	-	CASSQIPRGYNEQFF	TGTGCCAGCAGTCAGATCCCCCGGGGCTACAATGAGCAGTTCTTC
TRBV7-3	TRBJ2-7	-	-	CASSPTGYSYEQYF	TGTGCCAGCAGCCCCACAGGTTACTCCTACGAGCAGTACTTC
TRBV2	TRBJ1-5	-	TRBD1	CASSPGTVYQPQHF	TGTGCCAGCAGCCCCGGGACAGTGTATCAGCCCCAGCATTTT
TRBV2	TRBJ1-2	-	-	CASSVTAGGYTF	TGTGCCAGCAGTGTAACGGCAGGAGGCTACACCTTC
TRBV19	TRBJ1-2	-	TRBD1	CASSTRTGNYGYTF	TGTGCCAGTAGTACCCGGACAGGGAACTATGGCTACACCTTC
TRBV6-5	TRBJ2-7	-	-	CAVQGVPYEQYF	TGTGCCGTACAGGGAGTGCCCTACGAGCAGTACTTC
TRBV5-1	TRBJ2-3	-	-	CASSLGVQGTDTQYF	TGCGCCAGCAGCTTGGGAGTGCAAGGCACAGATACGCAGTATTTT
TRBV7-8	TRBJ1-5	-	-	CASSPGSDSNQPQHF	TGTGCCAGCAGCCCCGGGTCGGATAGCAATCAGCCCCAGCATTTT
TRBV6-6	TRBJ2-3	-	-	CASSVRTVRNTDTQYF	TGTGCCAGCAGCGTTCGGACAGTTCGTAACACAGATACGCAGTATTTT
TRBV3-1/TRBV3-2	TRBJ2-4	-	-	CASSVGRAFAKNIQYF	TGTGCCAGCAGCGTAGGGCGGGCATTTGCCAAAAACATTCAGTACTTC
TRBV25-1	TRBJ1-2	once	TRBD1	CASRYRDRDNGYTF	TGTGCCAGCAGATACCGGGACAGGGATAATGGCTACACCTTC
TRBV6-5	TRBJ2-1	-	-	CASSYGRSPSDNEQFF	TGTGCCAGCAGTTACGGTCGGAGCCCCTCAGACAATGAGCAGTTCTTC
TRBV4-1	TRBJ1-5	-	TRBD1	CASSARDRENPQHF	TGCGCCAGCAGCGCGAGGGACAGAGAAAATCCCCAGCATTTT
TRBV3-1/TRBV3-2	TRBJ1-5	-	-	CASSPGQYSNQPQHF	TGTGCCAGCAGCCCCGGACAATATAGCAATCAGCCCCAGCATTTT
TRBV5-1	TRBJ2-3	-	-	CASSLGRGTDTQYF	TGCGCCAGCAGCTTGGGTCGAGGCACAGATACGCAGTATTTT
TRBV7-3	TRBJ1-5	once	-	CARTCRTVGRRQPQHF	TGTGCCAGGACCTGCCGGACGGTGGGTCGGAGGCAGCCCCAGCATTTT
TRBV2	TRBJ1-1	once	-	CASRSYQRGTEAFF	TGTGCCAGCAGGTCCTACCAAAGGGGCACTGAAGCTTTCTTT
TRBV9	TRBJ2-7	-	TRBD2	CASSPGLAGYYEQYF	TGTGCCAGCAGCCCCGGACTAGCGGGATATTACGAGCAGTACTTC
TRBV6-1	TRBJ2-7	once	-	CASNEEEESYEQYF	TGTGCCAGCAATGAAGAGGAGGAGTCCTACGAGCAGTACTTC
TRBV5-6	TRBJ2-7	-	TRBD2	CASSLGGGLLNYEQYF	TGTGCCAGCAGCTTGGGCGGGGGGCTACTGAACTACGAGCAGTACTTC
TRBV13	TRBJ2-5	-	-	CASSATRGLETQYF	TGTGCCAGCAGCGCGACCAGGGGTCTTGAGACCCAGTACTTC
TRBV11-2	TRBJ2-1	-	TRBD1	CASSLDHEGQGAFHEQFF	TGTGCCAGCAGCTTAGATCATGAGGGACAGGGGGCTTTCCATGAGCAGTTCTTC
TRBV14	TRBJ2-7	-	-	CASSSSRGEQYF	TGTGCCAGCAGCTCCTCGCGTGGCGAGCAGTACTTC
TRBV24-1	TRBJ2-1	-	-	CATSDPERASYNEQFF	TGTGCCACCAGTGACCCAGAGCGGGCATCCTACAATGAGCAGTTCTTC
TRBV19	TRBJ1-5	-	TRBD1	CASSRRGPSNQPQHF	TGTGCCAGTAGCCGCAGGGGGCCGAGCAATCAGCCCCAGCATTTT
TRBV18	TRBJ2-5	-	TRBD1	CASSQSGGRETQYF	TGTGCCAGCTCACAGTCAGGGGGCAGGGAGACCCAGTACTTC
TRBV29-1	TRBJ2-7	-	-	CSVAPPGDRAYF	TGCAGCGTCGCCCCCCCAGGCGATCGTGCGTACTTC
TRBV13	TRBJ2-1	-	-	CASSPLRNEQFF	TGTGCCAGCAGCCCACTACGCAATGAGCAGTTCTTC
TRBV3-1/TRBV3-2	TRBJ1-1	-	TRBD1	CASSPKGASPEAFF	TGTGCCAGCAGCCCAAAGGGGGCCTCGCCTGAAGCTTTCTTT
TRBV6-5	TRBJ2-3	-	TRBD2	CATSPLAGVTDTQYF	TGTGCCACCTCCCCACTAGCGGGTGTCACAGATACGCAGTATTTT
TRBV11-1	TRBJ2-3	once	TRBD1	CASSFGTGGDTQYF	TGTGCCAGCAGCTTTGGGACAGGGGGAGATACGCAGTATTTT
TRBV28	TRBJ2-1	-	TRBD1	CASSLYRGNSYNEQFF	TGTGCCAGCAGTTTGTACAGGGGCAACTCCTACAATGAGCAGTTCTTC
TRBV5-1	TRBJ1-2	-	TRBD1	CASSPGQLPYGYTF	TGCGCCAGCAGCCCGGGACAGCTCCCCTATGGCTACACCTTC
TRBV30	TRBJ2-3	-	-	CASQVPTNLVNTQYF	TGTGCCTCCCAGGTACCGACTAACCTCGTGAATACGCAGTATTTT
TRBV24-1	TRBJ2-1	-	TRBD2	CATGTSGYNEQFF	TGTGCCACCGGGACTAGCGGATACAATGAGCAGTTCTTC
TRBV30	TRBJ2-7	-	TRBD1	CAWRGTGGIREQYF	TGTGCCTGGAGGGGGACAGGGGGAATCCGCGAGCAGTACTTC